Judged by frequency, the clone carrying this T cell receptor (beta chain) is medium-sized. Its target is unknown. The sample is drawn from a study of CXCR3-negative and CXCR3-positive naive CD8 T cells. Each TRB cDNA library was prepared by 5' RACE (with UMI labels). TCRdb re-called the 5' RACE reads; one entry per CDR3 protein, DNA not given. The sample shows about 6,200 distinct CDR3 sequences, and 1.2% to 1.5% sits with its ten largest clones. Study-level points and caveats: Surface CD5 looked about the same in the naive subsets, so the authors worked out TCR strength from TRB CDR3 properties. Comparably high diversity marked both naive subsets, whereas memory CD8+ cells had much lower diversity. Against CXCR3-negative naive cells, CXCR3-positive naive cells showed more hydrophobic TRB CDR3s.

The germline gives CDR1 MDHEN, CDR2 SYDVKM. The CDR3 is 17 residues long. The TCR comes from a human donor in good health. Some clones in this sample may be carry-over from other donors' samples. The sample consisted of naive CXCR3+ CD8+ T cells from blood. The subset here: CD45RO-CCR7+CD27+CD95- naive CD8+ T cells expressing CXCR3 (TNR3+). V gene TRBV28 combines with J gene TRBJ2-1; the D call from TCRdb, TRBD2, cannot be confirmed without DNA. CDR3 loop: CASSLSATRSSIDEQFF.